The present T cell receptor (beta chain) was sequenced within a study of Ad26.COV2.S vaccination and SARS-CoV-2 variants. CDR3 length: 12 residues. CDR1 is LGHNT, CDR2 FRNRAP, per germline. V lost 0 bases, J lost 5 bases, and 4 bases lay in between. TCRdb's table, derived via immunoSEQ multiplex PCR, lists solely in-frame clones and lacks some. The sample yields roughly 320,000 clones, around four fifths seen once. Treatment meaning: some 20 received Ad26.COV2.S at low or high dose, single or two shots; about 5 received placebo; per-sample allocation not given. The study sampled participants on day 63 after the first vaccine or placebo injection.

This TCR was recovered from a person aged 18-65 years who received the Ad26.COV2.S COVID-19 vaccine or a placebo. The source material was peripheral blood, sampled in a trial of Ad26.COV2.S vaccine versus placebo. The J gene is TRBJ1-1, the V gene TRBV12-5; no firm D call. CDR3 sequence reads: CASGLVLTEAFF. In DNA, the CDR3 is TGTGCTAGTGGTTTGGTACTAACTGAAGCTTTCTTT.